This T cell receptor beta chain stems from a study of monozygotic twins with inflammatory bowel disease. The study's findings and limits: Similarity of repertoires did not differ between concordant and discordant twins, possibly from limited power.

Skipping T cell sorting, the study isolated total RNA directly from whole blood. TCRdb re-called the 5' RACE reads; one entry per CDR3 protein, DNA not given. Its table lists around 400,000 distinct CDR3 sequences. From germline, CDR1 is DFQATT and CDR2 SNEGSKA (reference sequence). The CDR3 has 13 amino acids. Comments on this clonotype: Its matching antigen is unknown.

The J gene is TRBJ2-7, the V gene TRBV20-1; TCRdb returns TRBD1, unconfirmable since there is no DNA. This receptor was obtained from a human donor with ulcerative colitis or Crohn's disease, or a healthy co-twin of an affected twin (not recorded which). Sequenced sample: blood. The CDR3 region is CSARNRDNYEQYF.